The text below deals with one T cell receptor (beta chain). This clonotype was recorded a few times. Which antigen it targets is not known. It has no much larger one-base neighbor in the sample; base qualities were not kept. This record comes from a study of blood T cells in healthy people across ages (dated by TCRdb to about 2015). Background for the entire study: In model experiments, roughly one uniquely barcoded TCR beta cDNA molecule per two T cells was captured by template switching. To avoid experimental bias, donors of different ages were spread randomly across the sequencing lanes. The donors were divided into four age groups: young (average around 15 years), middle-aged (about 39), aged (approximately 62) and long-lived (roughly 82). Two additional independent replicas of 1 million unique cDNA reads from the same blood draw were analyzed for two donors (one aged 18 to 29 and one aged 80 or older). Age-related changes in TCR beta repertoire diversity were measured in the study by deep sequencing normalized with unique cDNA molecular identifiers. Study-level results and caveats: Because donor CMV infection status was unknown, age-related changes in expanded clonotypes were potentially confounded. As age increased, observed TCR beta diversity per million T cells dropped in a roughly linear way, and a significant reduction was already evident by age roughly 36. Bulk unsorted PBMC profiling prevented conclusive comparison of naive and antigen-experienced compartments. Compared with the aged group, more naive CD4+ T cells, fewer expanded clones and increased TCR diversity were shown by the long-lived group, suggesting age selection. Estimates of total diversity based on one million sequenced T cells were considered lower bounds and underestimates. Observed TCR beta diversity correlated strongly with the percentage of naive T cells measured by flow cytometry.

CDR3 length: 15 amino acids, cysteine to phenylalanine. This entry keeps only the CDR3 DNA: 45 bases, framed from base 1. V was cut back by 5 bases and J by 2 bases, leaving a gap of 15 bases between them. The germline V gene provides CDR1 MNHEY and CDR2 SVGEGT. Donors were under 40 systemically healthy Caucasian individuals from Russia aged roughly 6 to 90 years. Each donor gave about 9.7 milliliters of peripheral blood, drawn into EDTA-treated Vacutainer tubes. PBMCs were isolated by Ficoll-Paque density-gradient centrifugation, with at least 6.5 million obtained per sample. Total RNA, at least 6 micrograms per sample, was extracted from PBMCs with Trizol reagent. For every donor, flow cytometry on a PBMC aliquot measured the percentage of naive CD45RAhigh/CD27high T cells. Preparation of the library involved 5' RACE. For sequencing, an Illumina HiSeq 2500 was employed. The second PCR ran for about 7 to 11 cycles and used a J-beta primer mix along with a sample-barcoded 5' primer. A template-switch 5' adaptor carrying 12 random nucleotides introduced a unique molecular identifier onto each TCR beta cDNA molecule. Each sample yielded at least 3 million CDR3-containing paired-end reads. First-strand cDNA synthesis was performed from all RNA using the Mint cDNA synthesis kit, with priming by a TRBC-specific oligonucleotide. After uracil-DNA glycosylase treatment, a first 18-cycle PCR used universal primers M1SS and BC2_uni_R on all cDNA. The study's own analysis went as follows. Each sample was normalized by randomly selecting 1 million high-quality reads, each carrying a distinct molecular identifier. Reads with shared molecular identifiers were discarded instead of being binned into consensus sequences. MiTCR, run with a Q25 quality threshold and the strictest error-elimination algorithm, handled CDR3 identification, clonotype clustering and error correction. A nonparametric unseen species model with Euler transformation was used to estimate a lower bound on total TCR beta diversity. TCRdb itself trimmed the public reads at Q25 with fastp, ran MiXCR and retained productive beta chains. Identical CDR3 protein sequences are pooled into one entry, listed with their most common genes and DNA. For this entry, the V and J calls and clone size follow TCRdb and not the study's own pipeline. The sample profile shows about 810,000 distinct CDR3 sequences; approximately 35% of them were found once. About an eighth of the sample is taken by the ten largest.

This clonotype was obtained from a young man in good health. Rearrangement joined TRBV6-2 or TRBV6-3 to TRBJ1-2, with TRBD1 as a weak D call on 5 bases. Sequencing used blood. Here is the DNA: TGTGCCAGCAGTGCCCCGATAACAGGAAACTATGGCTACACCTTC. Its coded protein is CASSAPITGNYGYTF.